This T cell receptor (beta chain) was recorded in a study of graft-versus-host responses after intestinal transplantation. The wider study: Following induction with anti-thymocyte globulin, all recipients were given tacrolimus and steroids for approximately 3 years.

Study-wide findings and caveats: The authors found GvH clones in recipient marrow, some appearing first in ileum or blood. Early post-transplant falls in HvG clones accompanied the peak levels of circulating GvH clones. Patients who carried graft-donor T cell macrochimerism also had high graft-versus-host to host-versus-graft clonal ratios in their allografts.

Method: immunoSEQ multiplex PCR; TCRdb's copy keeps in-frame clones and lacks some. The repertoire holds under 100,000 clones, with 92% as singletons. This clone was picked up one time. Antigen: not known. V was pared by 4 bases and J by 4 bases, with 7 bases of the junction left unmatched. CDR3 length equals 15 residues. Germline-derived CDR1 and CDR2 are SEHNR and FQNEAQ (reference sequence). The receptor was isolated from a human donor who was the organ donor for an intestinal transplant. The material was unstimulated CD8+ T cells sorted from spleen or lymph node cells, obtained before transplant. The chain has TRBV7-9 and TRBJ2-3, with 8 bases aligning to TRBD1. DNA for the CDR3: TGTGCCAGCAGCTCACCCAGGACAGGGTCAGATACGCAGTATTTT. Its protein product is CASSSPRTGSDTQYF.